This section outlines one TCR beta chain sequence together with its context. Germline and junction disagree at one end, which may indicate a read error. This CDR3 spans 15 amino acids. CDR1 SSHAT and CDR2 FNYEAQ come from the germline V gene (reference sequence). Generated by immunoSEQ multiplex PCR, the TCRdb table keeps only in-frame clones and is missing some. The sample includes over 350,000 clones, 85% to 90% of them seen just once. This sample is drawn from a study of blood T cell repertoires in COVID-19. Across the whole study: The cDNA or gDNA used as material had been derived from T cells, B-cell-depleted T cells, or PBMCs.

The sequence was collected from a woman between 18 and 29 years old who had recovered from COVID-19. J is TRBJ2-3 and V is TRBV7-7, with 10 bases identical to TRBD2. Sample: PBMCs or T cells enriched from blood (not recorded which). The CDR3 bases are TGTGCTAGCAGTCTAGGACTAGCGGGCACAGATACGCAGTATTTT. Translation: CASSLGLAGTDTQYF. Drawing the rest from reference TRBV7-7 and TRBJ2-3, the complete variable domain is GAGVSQSPRYKVTKRGQDVTLRCDPISSHATLYWYQQALGQGPEFLTYFNYEAQPDKSGLPSDRFSAERPEGSISTLTIQRTEQRDSAMYRCASSLGLAGTDTQYFGPGTRLTVL.